A selection of T cell receptor beta chains follows, all from one sample in a study of T cells in Graves' hyperthyroidism and ophthalmopathy. Each CDR3 protein is one row after TCRdb ran MiXCR on the multiplex PCR reads. The sample lists 95,000 to 110,000 distinct CDR3 sequences; roughly 15% were seen once. Input material: blood. These TCRs come from a woman in her 50s with Graves' hyperthyroidism. The CDR3 runs from the conserved cysteine through the conserved F or W. Fields, in order: CDR3 length, V gene, D gene, clone size, J gene, CDR3 DNA, CDR3 protein. D genes are given only for firm matches. Not every row has a clone size; where given, it reads once, few, many or a size class.

cdr3_length: 19
v_call: TRBV6-6
d_call: TRBD2
clone_size: NA
j_call: TRBJ2-6
cdr3_nt: TGTGCCAGCAGTTACTGGAGCGGGGGGGGGAAAGCGGGGGCCAACGTCCTGACTTTC
cdr3_aa: CASSYWSGGGKAGANVLTF

cdr3_length: 15
v_call: TRBV6-1
d_call: TRBD1
clone_size: few
j_call: TRBJ2-2
cdr3_nt: TGTGCCAGCAGTGGGGGGGACAGGGAGACCGGGGAGCTGTTTTTT
cdr3_aa: CASSGGDRETGELFF

cdr3_length: 15
v_call: TRBV5-1
d_call: NA
clone_size: few
j_call: TRBJ2-5
cdr3_nt: TGCGCCAGCAGCCTGACTGGCTCTACTGAAGAGACCCAGTACTTC
cdr3_aa: CASSLTGSTEETQYF

cdr3_length: 13
v_call: TRBV7-9
d_call: NA
clone_size: NA
j_call: TRBJ2-5
cdr3_nt: TGTGCCAGCAGCTTAGCGATGGAGGGGACCCAGTACTTC
cdr3_aa: CASSLAMEGTQYF

cdr3_length: 13
v_call: TRBV7-9
d_call: TRBD2
clone_size: NA
j_call: TRBJ2-1
cdr3_nt: TGTGCCGCCGGGACTAGCACCTACAATGAGCAGTTCTTC
cdr3_aa: CAAGTSTYNEQFF

cdr3_length: 14
v_call: TRBV6-5
d_call: NA
clone_size: many
j_call: TRBJ2-1
cdr3_nt: TGTGCCAGCAGTTACTCCCCCGAAGTAAATGAGCAGTTCTTC
cdr3_aa: CASSYSPEVNEQFF

cdr3_length: 13
v_call: TRBV20-1
d_call: NA
clone_size: many
j_call: TRBJ2-5
cdr3_nt: TGCAGTGCTAGAGATATAAGGGTTGGGACCCAGTACTTC
cdr3_aa: CSARDIRVGTQYF

cdr3_length: 16
v_call: TRBV20-1
d_call: TRBD1
clone_size: NA
j_call: TRBJ1-4
cdr3_nt: TGCAGTGTGACCCCTCCAGGACAGGGGGCGCATGAAAAACTGTTTTTT
cdr3_aa: CSVTPPGQGAHEKLFF

cdr3_length: 17
v_call: TRBV15
d_call: NA
clone_size: many
j_call: TRBJ1-2
cdr3_nt: TGTGCCACCAGCAGAGATCACACCCAGGCCCTCCCTTATGGCTACACCTTC
cdr3_aa: CATSRDHTQALPYGYTF

cdr3_length: 14
v_call: TRBV5-1
d_call: NA
clone_size: NA
j_call: TRBJ1-1
cdr3_nt: TGCGCCAGCAGCGAAGGGACGGGGAACACTGAAGCTTTCTTT
cdr3_aa: CASSEGTGNTEAFF

cdr3_length: 15
v_call: TRBV20-1
d_call: TRBD1
clone_size: many
j_call: TRBJ2-5
cdr3_nt: TGCAGTGCGAGGGGGCCGGACAGGGGGCAAGAGACCCAGTACTTC
cdr3_aa: CSARGPDRGQETQYF

cdr3_length: 16
v_call: TRBV20-1
d_call: TRBD2
clone_size: NA
j_call: TRBJ2-3
cdr3_nt: TGCAGTGCTAGAGATCGGCGGGAGATAGGGACAGATACGCAGTATTTT
cdr3_aa: CSARDRREIGTDTQYF

cdr3_length: 18
v_call: TRBV6-2/TRBV6-3
d_call: NA
clone_size: once
j_call: TRBJ2-5
cdr3_nt: TGTGCCAGCAGCAACTCAGGGGTCGGCGATTATGACCAAGAGACCCAGTACTTC
cdr3_aa: CASSNSGVGDYDQETQYF

cdr3_length: 15
v_call: TRBV3-1
d_call: NA
clone_size: many
j_call: TRBJ1-5
cdr3_nt: TGTGCCAGCAGCCAGGCAGGGACTAAAGACCAGCCCCAGCATTTT
cdr3_aa: CASSQAGTKDQPQHF

cdr3_length: 15
v_call: TRBV20-1
d_call: TRBD1
clone_size: many
j_call: TRBJ1-1
cdr3_nt: TGCAGTGCTCGGTATCTACAGGGGGCGCGGGGTATGGCTTTCTTT
cdr3_aa: CSARYLQGARGMAFF